The 23 T cell receptor beta chains below come from one sample, sequenced in a study of blood T cell repertoires in COVID-19. Generated by immunoSEQ multiplex PCR, the TCRdb table keeps only in-frame clones and is missing some. The sample carries 90,000 to 150,000 clones, around 64% recorded once. The sample taken for sequencing was peripheral blood. The receptor source for this set is a human donor with acute or convalescent COVID-19. The donor label of this sample is uncertain.

This clone was counted a few times. V usage is TRBV5-1 and J usage is TRBJ1-6; 10 nucleotides agree with TRBD1. V shed 0 bases and J 8 bases; nucleotides not matched to a gene: 8. The CDR3 has 17 residues. CDR1 and CDR2 from the germline V gene are SGHRS and YFSETQ. Here the CDR3 DNA reads TGCGCCAGCAGCTTGGCTCCGGGACAGGGGCTCCATTCACCCCTCCACTTT. Its translation: CASSLAPGQGLHSPLHF.

There are a few counts of this clone. J is TRBJ2-5 and V is TRBV7-9; 12 bases agree with TRBD2. The trim removed 5 bases at V and 4 bases at J, leaving 5 bases unmatched. This CDR3 comprises 15 residues. The germline CDR1 and CDR2 sequences are SEHNR and FQNEAQ (reference sequence). The CDR3 region has the DNA TGTGCCAGCAGCGTCCCTAGCGGGGGGGGAGAGACCCAGTACTTC. Translation gives CASSVPSGGGETQYF.

The chain is built from TRBV6-1 and TRBJ1-5; D is unclear. The CDR3 is made up of 15 amino acids. Per germline, CDR1 MNHNS and CDR2 SASEGT. Trimming left V 0 bases short and J 1 base short, with 7 bases between. CDR3 coding DNA: TGTGCCAGCAGTGAAGCTGGAGGCAGCAATCAGCCCCAGCATTTT. It encodes CASSEAGGSNQPQHF.

The chain employs TRBV10-3 and TRBJ1-6; 10 bases fit TRBD1. With V trimmed by 8 bases and J by 10 bases, 5 bases remained unmatched. CDR1 and CDR2 from the germline V gene are ENHRY and SYGVKD. This CDR3 contains 13 residues. The CDR3 DNA reads TGTGCCATCGGGGGGACAGGGGAATCACCCCTCCACTTT. Protein product: CAIGGTGESPLHF.

J is TRBJ2-1 and V is TRBV7-9; 8 bases line up with TRBD2. The CDR3 is made up of 16 amino acids. CDR1 is SEHNR and CDR2 is FQNEAQ in the germline V gene (reference sequence). J was trimmed by 4 bases and V by 6 bases; bases with no gene match: 11. The CDR3 sequence is CASSQPLTGGYNEQFF. DNA of the CDR3: TGTGCCAGCAGTCAACCCCTGACGGGGGGGTACAATGAGCAGTTCTTC.

CDR3 protein: CASSIRGSNYGYTF. The CDR3 DNA sequence: TGTGCCAGTAGTATACGAGGGTCTAACTATGGCTACACCTTC. The chain recombines TRBV19 with TRBJ1-2; D is undetermined. Germline values: CDR1 LNHDA, CDR2 SQIVND (reference sequence). The ends were cut back, 2 bases at V and 0 bases at J, with 7 bases in the middle. The CDR3 totals 14 residues. The full variable domain, completed using reference TRBV19 and TRBJ1-2, is DGGITQSPKYLFRKEGQNVTLSCEQNLNHDAMYWYRQDPGQGLRLIYYSQIVNDFQKGDIAEGYSVSREKKESFPLTVTSAQKNPTAFYLCASSIRGSNYGYTFGSGTRLTVV.

The V call is TRBV28, the J call TRBJ1-6; D unclear. The V and J ends lost 5 bases and 11 bases respectively, with 7 bases between them. Germline V lookup: CDR1 MDHEN, CDR2 SYDVKM. This CDR3 comprises 11 residues. In DNA, the CDR3 is TGTGCCAGCAGTCGTTTCCCACCCCTCCACTTT. Its protein product is CASSRFPPLHF.

The chain links TRBV24-1 to TRBJ2-1, with D uncertain. The germline gives CDR1 KGHDR, CDR2 SFDVKD. The CDR3 contains 15 residues. V lost 2 bases to trimming and J lost 0 bases, with 7 bases between them. The CDR3 region has the DNA TGTGCCACCAGTGATTACGGTAGCTCCTACAATGAGCAGTTCTTC. Protein: CATSDYGSSYNEQFF.

The CDR3 DNA sequence: TGTGCCAGCAGCTATAACCGGGACAGGAGCACAGATACGCAGTATTTT. This sequence encodes CASSYNRDRSTDTQYF. The gene calls are TRBV5-5 and TRBJ2-3; 8 positions agree with TRBD1. The CDR3 is 16 residues long. Trimming at V came to 3 bases and at J to 0 bases, leaving 6 bases not matched to a gene. Germline V gives CDR1 SGHKS, CDR2 YYEKEE (reference sequence).

This sequence joins TRBV6-6 and TRBJ1-2, with 9 bases identical to TRBD1. V lost 6 bases, J lost 8 bases, and 10 bases stayed unmatched. Germline V gives CDR1 MNHNY, CDR2 SVGAGI (reference sequence). This CDR3 is 14 amino acids long. The CDR3 sequence: CASRDKDRGGGYTF. In DNA form, the CDR3 reads TGTGCCAGCAGGGATAAGGACAGGGGCGGAGGCTACACCTTC.

The sample holds one count of this clone. The genes are TRBV9 and TRBJ1-5, with 8 bases aligning to TRBD1. The germline CDR1 and CDR2 sequences are SGDLS and YYNGEE. The V segment lost 3 bases and the J segment 3 bases; nucleotides outside the gene matches: 2. The CDR3 is 14 residues long. The DNA for the CDR3 is TGTGCCAGCAGCGCGGACAGGGTCAATCAGCCCCAGCATTTT. Its translation: CASSADRVNQPQHF.

V and J are TRBV11-2 and TRBJ1-4; the match to TRBD1 covers 12 bases. The germline CDR1 and CDR2 sequences are SGHAT and FQNNGV. J was trimmed by 8 bases and V by 3 bases; bases with no gene match: 4. The CDR3 spans 15 residues. The chain's CDR3 is CASSFGGQGAEKLFF. CDR3 in DNA: TGTGCCAGCAGCTTTGGGGGACAGGGGGCAGAAAAACTGTTTTTT.

This clone was seen a handful of times. Other DNA sequences of this sample code for an identical CDR3. J is TRBJ2-1 and V is TRBV5-1; 11 bases fit TRBD2. The CDR3 has 14 amino acids. V lost 6 bases and J lost 5; bases outside the gene matches: 4. Germline CDR1 SGHRS, CDR2 YFSETQ. CDR3 region: CASNLAGGHNEQFF. As DNA, the CDR3 is TGCGCCAGCAACCTAGCGGGGGGTCACAATGAGCAGTTCTTC.

Written as DNA, the CDR3 is TGTGCCAGCAGCTTGGACAGGCCCGCCTACGAGCAGTACTTC. Protein: CASSLDRPAYEQYF. The chain uses TRBV5-5 and TRBJ2-7; D possibly corresponds to TRBD1 (5 bases). V was pared by 0 bases and J by 2 bases, with 9 bases between. This CDR3 is built from 14 residues. The germline CDR1 and CDR2 sequences are SGHKS and YYEKEE (reference sequence).

This clone was recorded at least ten times. The CDR3 DNA is TGTGCCAGCTCACATAGCTACGAGCAGTACTTC. Protein sequence: CASSHSYEQYF. The chain couples TRBV18 to TRBJ2-7, with D unclear. Germline V gives CDR1 KGHSH, CDR2 LQKENI. V was trimmed by 4 bases and J by 3 bases, leaving 4 bases between them. There are 11 residues in the CDR3.

V gene TRBV28 combines with J gene TRBJ2-5, with 16 bases aligning to TRBD2. The germline V gene encodes CDR1 MDHEN and CDR2 SYDVKM. CDR3 length equals 17 residues. V dropped 5 bases and J dropped 5; count of bases not matched to a gene: 8. The CDR3 bases are TGTGCCAGCAGTCCCCTGGGACTAGCGGGGGGGCCGGAGACCCAGTACTTC. The encoded protein is CASSPLGLAGGPETQYF.

This clone was seen repeatedly, ten times or more. As DNA, the CDR3 is TGTGCCAGCAGCCATCGCGACTCCTACGAGCAGTACTTC. This encodes CASSHRDSYEQYF. The V gene is TRBV3-1 (or the pseudogene TRBV3-2), the J gene TRBJ2-7; D remains ambiguous. The CDR3 is 13 residues long. Germline CDR1 reads LGHDT; CDR2 reads YNNKEL (reference sequence). Trimming shortened V by 3 bases and J by 0 bases, and 6 bases separated the two germline ends.

This chain connects TRBV10-3 to TRBJ1-6; 7 nucleotides align to TRBD1. CDR3 length equals 14 residues. V gave up 6 bases and J gave up 7 bases; unmatched junction bases: 6. Looked up from germline, CDR1 is ENHRY and CDR2 is SYGVKD. CDR3: CAIRATGVNSPLHF. The CDR3 DNA follows: TGTGCCATCAGGGCTACAGGGGTGAATTCACCCCTCCACTTT.

The chain combines TRBV19 with TRBJ2-1; 9 bases fit TRBD1. Trimming at V came to 5 bases and at J to 10 bases, leaving 12 bases not matched to a gene. Germline loops: CDR1 LNHDA, CDR2 SQIVND (reference sequence). The CDR3 length is 15 residues. Here the CDR3 reads CASSVGTGSPWEQFF. The DNA of the CDR3 is TGTGCCAGTAGTGTCGGGACAGGGAGCCCTTGGGAGCAGTTCTTC.

The chain recombines TRBV5-5 with TRBJ2-5; 8 nucleotides align to TRBD1. The V segment lost 7 bases and the J segment 2 bases; nucleotides outside the gene matches: 7. The germline gives CDR1 SGHKS, CDR2 YYEKEE (reference sequence). This CDR3 has 14 amino acids. For the CDR3, the DNA is TGTGCCAGCTTCAGGGGGCTGTGGCAAGAGACCCAGTACTTC. Protein sequence: CASFRGLWQETQYF.

The genes are TRBV18 and TRBJ2-3, with 8 nucleotides matching TRBD2. V gave up 0 bases and J gave up 1 base; unmatched junction bases: 0. CDR1 and CDR2 (germline): KGHSH, LQKENI. CDR3 length: 15 residues. CDR3 nucleotide sequence: TGTGCCAGCTCACCACCACTAGCGGGCACAGATACGCAGTATTTT. Translating it yields CASSPPLAGTDTQYF.

This rearrangement joins TRBV7-9 to TRBJ1-6; TRBD1 might be the D (6 bases). Trimming stripped 5 bases from V and 7 bases from J, with 12 bases between. Germline-derived CDR1 and CDR2 are SEHNR and FQNEAQ (reference sequence). The CDR3 runs to 14 residues. The CDR3, as DNA: TGTGCCAGCAGCCCCGGGCAGGGGAATTCACCCCTCCACTTT. Its translation is CASSPGQGNSPLHF.

The CDR3 region is CASSRNGVEKLFF. Here the CDR3 DNA reads TGTGCCAGCAGCCGGAACGGGGTCGAAAAACTGTTTTTT. The chain links TRBV7-8 to TRBJ1-4; D is unclear. V lost 5 bases, J lost 8 bases, and 12 bases lay in between. This CDR3 is built from 13 residues. In germline, CDR1 is SGHVS, CDR2 FQNEAQ. The variable domain in full, with the rest retrieved from reference TRBV7-8 and TRBJ1-4, is GAGVSQSPRYKVAKRGQDVALRCDPISGHVSLFWYQQALGQGPEFLTYFQNEAQLDKSGLPSDRFFAERPEGSVSTLKIQRTQQEDSAVYLCASSRNGVEKLFFGSGTQLSVL.